This T cell receptor (beta chain) emerged from a study of molecular identifiers for immune sequencing clone quantification. Study-level information: Replicate RNA came from around 18,000 or 91,000 naive CD8 cells and was split five ways, and four parts were sequenced.

TCRdb fed the PCR reads into MiXCR, producing one record per CDR3 protein. This sample has 50,000 to 70,000 distinct CDR3 sequences; under 20% occur once, and the top ten carry 1.5% to 1.7%. Using 10%, 30% or 50% RNA, naive CD8 libraries were derived from roughly 20,000 to 1,000,000 sorted cells. Sorting selected naive CD8 T cells with a CD8+CD4-CCR7+CD45RA+ phenotype. On this clonotype itself: Its antigen is unknown.

The CDR3 totals 14 residues. Trimming left V 7 bases short and J 1 base short, with 11 bases between. Whole-study results and caveats: Effector cells kept over 99% of their molecules in clones above 20 RNA copies, while naive cells kept under 1% there.

Material for sequencing was naive CD8+ T cells from blood, with Jurkat cell RNA spiked in. Subset meaning: FACS-sorted CD8+CD4-CCR7+CD45RA+ naive T cells. The chain is built from TRBV12-3 or TRBV12-4 and TRBJ2-4; unclear D gene. The sequence was obtained from a human donor in good health. Some libraries in this study had Jurkat cell RNA spiked in. In DNA form, the CDR3 reads TGTGCCAGCACGGATTCAACGGCCAAAAACATTCAGTACTTC. This sequence encodes CASTDSTAKNIQYF.